Presented here are 18 T cell receptor beta chains from one specimen sequenced in a study of regulatory T cells in long-lasting Graves disease. Arm-PCR of CDR3 regions and iRepertoire HTBI primers were used to build TCR beta libraries. TCRdb fed the multiplex PCR reads into MiXCR, producing one record per CDR3 protein. Seen here are about 530,000 distinct CDR3 sequences, roughly 16% observed once, and the top ten hold approximately 25%. As to time point: newly diagnosed GD, antithyroid drugs for less than 3 months. Extracted RNA from PBMCs served as the source of the TCR library. The sample also formed part of further work on T cells in Graves' hyperthyroidism and ophthalmopathy.

This specimen consisted of peripheral blood mononuclear cells (PBMCs), obtained at new diagnosis, from a patient treated with antithyroid drugs. These receptors were taken from a woman aged 35-60 years with Graves disease.

The rearrangement links TRBV4-1 to TRBJ1-1; weak D call: TRBD1 (5 bases). Germline-derived CDR1 and CDR2 are MGHRA and YSYEKL. The CDR3 totals 15 residues. V was trimmed by 2 bases and J by 1 base, leaving 11 bases between them. Written as DNA, the CDR3 is TGCGCCAGCAGCCAACCGGGACGGACGAACACTGAAGCTTTCTTT. Translation: CASSQPGRTNTEAFF.

A word on this clonotype: A clone one base away is much larger, so this may be a read error. The chain couples TRBV3-1 to TRBJ2-7; D perhaps matches TRBD2 (5 bases). V gave up 3 bases and J gave up 2 bases, with 11 bases separating them. The CDR3 has 14 residues. CDR1 and CDR2 from the germline V gene are LGHDT and YNNKEL (reference sequence). The CDR3 DNA reads as TGTGCCAGCAGCCAGGAGGTTGGGGCCTACGAGCAGTACTTC. Its protein is CASSQEVGAYEQYF.

In its sample, this clonotype was seen a few times. V usage is TRBV5-5 and J usage is TRBJ1-6; TRBD1 agrees at 9 bases. Germline CDR1 and CDR2: SGHKS and YYEKEE (reference sequence). V gave up 6 bases and J gave up 10 bases; unmatched junction bases: 8. The CDR3 length is 14 residues. The chain's CDR3 is CASKTGGAGSPLHF. The CDR3 coding sequence is TGTGCCAGCAAAACAGGGGGCGCGGGGTCACCCCTCCACTTT. The entire variable domain, with the rest obtained from reference TRBV5-5 and TRBJ1-6, is as follows: DAGVTQSPTHLIKTRGQQVTLRCSPISGHKSVSWYQQVLGQGPQFIFQYYEKEERGRGNFPDRFSARQFPNYSSELNVNALLLGDSALYLCASKTGGAGSPLHFGNGTRLTVT.

In regard to this clonotype: A much larger clone differs from this one at a single base, so this may be a read error. V is TRBV7-9 and J is TRBJ2-3; no clear D. The germline gives CDR1 SEHNR, CDR2 FQNEAQ (reference sequence). This CDR3 region has 14 residues. V was clipped by 5 bases and J by 6 bases, with 15 bases between them. CDR3 protein: CASSPRAIRDTQYF. As DNA, the CDR3 is TGTGCCAGCAGCCCTAGGGCCATTCGCGATACGCAGTATTTT.

This clonotype was found many times. J is TRBJ1-5 and V is TRBV11-2; 7 nucleotides match TRBD1. V was pared by 5 bases and J by 9 bases, with 10 bases of the junction left unmatched. The CDR3 sequence is 14 residues long. Germline values: CDR1 SGHAT, CDR2 FQNNGV. The CDR3 region is CASSAGQPLGPQHF. DNA for the CDR3: TGTGCCAGCAGCGCGGGACAGCCCCTAGGGCCCCAGCATTTT.

This clonotype was found many times. The gene calls are TRBV3-1 and TRBJ2-1; the D gene is possibly TRBD1 (5 bases). Trimming shortened V by 1 base and J by 8 bases, and 9 bases separated the two germline ends. From germline, CDR1 is LGHDT and CDR2 YNNKEL (reference sequence). The CDR3 spans 13 residues. The CDR3 DNA is TGTGCCAGCAGCCAAGTGCAGGGCTATGAGCAGTTCTTC. This codes for CASSQVQGYEQFF.

This clonotype was picked up a small number of times. The genes are TRBV18 and TRBJ2-7; no firm D call. Germline V gene lookup returns CDR1 KGHSH and CDR2 LQKENI. The V end was cut by 4 bases, the J end by 3 bases, with 19 bases between. CDR3 length: 16 residues. The CDR3 nucleotides read TGTGCCAGCTCACAAACAATTGGAGTGGGTCGCTACGAGCAGTACTTC. Protein product: CASSQTIGVGRYEQYF.

This clonotype has just a few counts. The chain combines TRBV10-3 with TRBJ2-3; D is unresolved. V gave up 1 base and J gave up 1 base, with 6 bases separating them. CDR1 and CDR2 from the germline V gene are ENHRY and SYGVKD. CDR3 length: 14 amino acids. The CDR3 sequence: CAISELQGTDTQYF. The CDR3 DNA sequence: TGTGCCATCAGTGAGTTGCAGGGCACAGATACGCAGTATTTT.

This clonotype turned up a few times. This chain connects TRBV19 to TRBJ1-1; D not certain. The CDR3 spans 11 residues. V lost 4 bases to trimming and J lost 8 bases, with 8 bases between them. CDR1 and CDR2 (germline): LNHDA, SQIVND (reference sequence). CDR3 DNA: TGTGCCAGTAGTAGTAAACAGGAAGCTTTCTTT. Protein product: CASSSKQEAFF.

This clonotype was recorded many times. V and J are TRBV3-1 and TRBJ1-3; D unresolved. The CDR3 sequence is 15 residues long. CDR1 and CDR2 from the germline V gene are LGHDT and YNNKEL (reference sequence). V was clipped by 1 base and J by 3 bases, with 10 bases between them. The CDR3 nucleotides read TGTGCCAGCAGCCAAGGCCCAGGCGGTGGAAACACCATATATTTT. It specifies CASSQGPGGGNTIYF.

This clonotype was detected only a few times. The rearrangement links TRBV7-9 to TRBJ2-4, with D possibly TRBD1 on 6 matching bases. The CDR3 extends over 12 amino acids. V was clipped by 6 bases and J by 10 bases, with 13 bases between them. The germline V gene encodes CDR1 SEHNR and CDR2 FQNEAQ (reference sequence). The CDR3 loop reads CASSGGATIQYF. In nucleotides, the CDR3 is TGTGCCAGCAGTGGGGGCGCCACAATTCAGTACTTC. The full variable domain, its missing parts supplied by reference TRBV7-9 and TRBJ2-4, is DTGVSQNPRHKITKRGQNVTFRCDPISEHNRLYWYRQTLGQGPEFLTYFQNEAQLEKSRLLSDRFSAERPKGSFSTLEIQRTEQGDSAMYLCASSGGATIQYFGAGTRLSVL.

About this clonotype itself: This may come from a read error, since a much larger clone is one base off. The chain has TRBV20-1 and TRBJ2-3; 8 bases fit TRBD2. The CDR3 has 15 amino acids. From germline, CDR1 is DFQATT and CDR2 SNEGSKA (reference sequence). The CDR3 sequence is CSASGGGSPTDTRYF. The CDR3 DNA follows: TGCAGTGCTAGTGGCGGGGGGAGCCCCACAGATACGCGGTATTTT.

The sample holds many counts of this clonotype. The chain recombines TRBV2 with TRBJ1-6; D might be TRBD1 (5 bases). Between the trimmed V and J ends, which lost 3 bases and 9 bases, there was a span of 12 bases. The germline V gene has CDR1 SNHLY and CDR2 FYNNEI. This CDR3 contains 14 residues. The CDR3 protein is CASSDGRESSPLHF. The DNA of the CDR3 is TGTGCCAGCAGTGATGGCAGGGAGAGTTCACCCCTCCACTTT.

The chain links TRBV29-1 to TRBJ1-2; 7 nucleotides agree with TRBD1. The CDR3 covers 12 residues. Unmatched junction bases numbered 7, after V lost 6 bases and J lost 6 bases. Germline V CDR1 and CDR2: SQVTM, ANQGSEA. CDR3 residues: CSVLLQGNGYTF. The DNA of the CDR3 is TGCAGCGTCCTATTACAGGGGAATGGCTACACCTTC.

This clonotype was counted a few times. V is TRBV12-3 or TRBV12-4 and J is TRBJ1-3; possibly TRBD1 for D (5 bases). There are 14 residues in the CDR3. V was pared by 4 bases and J by 0 bases, with 7 bases between. This CDR3 reads CASSWGDSGNTIYF. The CDR3 DNA reads as TGTGCCAGCAGTTGGGGGGACTCTGGAAACACCATATATTTT.

The table lists this clonotype with many counts. V usage is TRBV6-1 and J usage is TRBJ2-2; 8 nucleotides line up with TRBD2. Germline V gene data show CDR1 as MNHNS and CDR2 as SASEGT. V gave up 0 bases and J gave up 7 bases; unmatched junction bases: 7. CDR3 length: 16 amino acids. The CDR3 protein is CASSEATGGLGGELFF. For the CDR3, the DNA is TGTGCCAGCAGTGAAGCTACGGGGGGGCTTGGCGGGGAGCTGTTTTTT.

The table lists this clonotype with many counts. The chain uses TRBV20-1 and TRBJ1-1; a weak D match, TRBD1 (6 bases). Trimming cost V 1 base and J 6 bases, with 12 bases left between them. CDR1 DFQATT and CDR2 SNEGSKA come from the germline V gene (reference sequence). This CDR3 region has 13 residues. The CDR3 sequence: CSARVPGVSEAFF. CDR3 DNA sequence: TGCAGTGCTAGAGTGCCAGGGGTATCTGAAGCTTTCTTT.

On this clonotype itself: A read error may be the cause here, since a much bigger clone is one base away. The V gene is TRBV2, the J gene TRBJ1-2, with a possible D match to TRBD1 (6 bases). The V end was cut by 8 bases, the J end by 7 bases, with 20 bases between. Germline CDR1 is SNHLY and CDR2 is FYNNEI. The CDR3 is made up of 14 amino acids. In nucleotides, the CDR3 is TGTGCCAGCGCCCCCCTTCTTACAGGGATTGGCTACACCTTC. The encoded protein is CASAPLLTGIGYTF.